The text below deals with one T cell receptor (beta chain). Its specificity is not known. The sample is drawn from a study of OX40 agonist ivuxolimab in advanced cancers. Overall study: Dosing consisted of intravenous ivuxolimab at 0.01 to 10 mg/kg every 2 weeks. Mean age approximately 59 years, range about 23 to 79; roughly 80% male.

Overall study results and limits: People who partly responded at 0.1-3.0 mg/kg had some of the least clonal expansion seen.

CDR3 length equals 17 residues. Germline V gene sequence: CDR1 LGHNT, CDR2 FRNRAP. The trim removed 4 bases at V and 10 bases at J, leaving 17 bases unmatched. Here immunoSEQ multiplex PCR was the method, and the copy in TCRdb shows in-frame clones only, minus some. There are 40,000 to 45,000 clones in the sample; 80% to 90% occur only once, and 4.5% to 6% lies in the top ten. Anyone with autoimmune disease history or systemic immunosuppression was excluded. The chain links TRBV12-5 to TRBJ2-1; 9 nucleotides match TRBD2. This receptor was obtained from an adult with an advanced solid tumor such as melanoma, head and neck, liver or kidney cancer. Sequencing was performed on CD4+ or CD8+ T cells sorted from blood, taken in a trial of the OX40 agonist ivuxolimab. CDR3 sequence: CASGSPSLAGPTLEQFF. The CDR3 DNA is TGTGCTAGTGGTTCCCCATCCCTAGCGGGACCCACCCTCGAGCAGTTCTTC.